Shown below are 4 T cell receptor beta chains from a single sample sequenced in a study of early T cells in non-severe SARS-CoV-2 infection. TCRdb reprocessed the 5' RACE reads via MiXCR and lists one record per CDR3 protein. The profile shows some 45,000 distinct CDR3 sequences, around 4.1% of them singletons. The sample taken for sequencing was whole blood. These receptors originate from an adult who was a healthcare worker with PCR-confirmed SARS-CoV-2 infection or an uninfected control (not recorded which).

A few counts support this clonotype. J is TRBJ1-1 and V is TRBV5-1, with D maybe TRBD1 (5 bases). This CDR3 contains 15 residues. Trimming took 0 bases from V and 4 from J, leaving 13 bases between them. Germline V gene data show CDR1 as SGHRS and CDR2 as YFSETQ. The CDR3 bases are TGCGCCAGCAGCTTGGTTCCCGGGGCAGGCACTGAAGCTTTCTTT. It yields the protein CASSLVPGAGTEAFF.

This clonotype was recorded many times. The chain couples TRBV24-1 to TRBJ1-1; tentatively, D is TRBD1 (5 bases). The germline V gene has CDR1 KGHDR and CDR2 SFDVKD. With 7 bases removed from V and 1 base from J, the gap between germline ends came to 9 bases. The CDR3 is 13 residues long. The CDR3 is CATRLGENTEAFF. The CDR3 DNA reads TGTGCCACCAGATTGGGGGAGAACACTGAAGCTTTCTTT.

The chain combines TRBV7-8 with TRBJ2-3; possibly TRBD2 for D (5 bases). Germline CDR1 and CDR2: SGHVS and FQNEAQ. The CDR3 sequence is 16 residues long. Trimming pared 2 bases from V and 2 bases from J, leaving 14 bases between. The CDR3 DNA reads TGTGCCAGCAGCTTATTTGGGAGCACTTACACAGATACGCAGTATTTT. As protein: CASSLFGSTYTDTQYF.

This clonotype has at least ten counts. V usage is TRBV13 and J usage is TRBJ2-3, with 11 bases lining up with TRBD1. The CDR3 runs 16 residues. The V segment lost 5 bases and the J segment 2 bases; nucleotides outside the gene matches: 6. Germline V lookup: CDR1 PRHDT, CDR2 FYEKMQ (reference sequence). The CDR3 here is CASSLGQGVITDTQYF. The DNA for the CDR3 is TGTGCCAGCAGCCTGGGACAGGGGGTGATCACAGATACGCAGTATTTT.